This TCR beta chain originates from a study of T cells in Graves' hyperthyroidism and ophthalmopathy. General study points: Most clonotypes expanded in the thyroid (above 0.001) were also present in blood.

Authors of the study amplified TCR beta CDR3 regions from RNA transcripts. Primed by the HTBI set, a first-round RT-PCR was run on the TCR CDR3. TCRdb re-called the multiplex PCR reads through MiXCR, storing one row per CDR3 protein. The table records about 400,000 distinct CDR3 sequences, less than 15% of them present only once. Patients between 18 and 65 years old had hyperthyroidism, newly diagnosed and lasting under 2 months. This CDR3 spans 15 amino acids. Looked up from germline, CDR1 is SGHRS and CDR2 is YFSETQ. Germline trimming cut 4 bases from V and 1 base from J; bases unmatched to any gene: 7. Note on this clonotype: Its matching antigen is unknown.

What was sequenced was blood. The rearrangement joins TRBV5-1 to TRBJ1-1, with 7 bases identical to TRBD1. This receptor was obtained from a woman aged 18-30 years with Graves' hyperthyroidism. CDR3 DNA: TGCGCCAGCAGCCCTACCGGGACAGAGAACACTGAAGCTTTCTTT. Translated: CASSPTGTENTEAFF.